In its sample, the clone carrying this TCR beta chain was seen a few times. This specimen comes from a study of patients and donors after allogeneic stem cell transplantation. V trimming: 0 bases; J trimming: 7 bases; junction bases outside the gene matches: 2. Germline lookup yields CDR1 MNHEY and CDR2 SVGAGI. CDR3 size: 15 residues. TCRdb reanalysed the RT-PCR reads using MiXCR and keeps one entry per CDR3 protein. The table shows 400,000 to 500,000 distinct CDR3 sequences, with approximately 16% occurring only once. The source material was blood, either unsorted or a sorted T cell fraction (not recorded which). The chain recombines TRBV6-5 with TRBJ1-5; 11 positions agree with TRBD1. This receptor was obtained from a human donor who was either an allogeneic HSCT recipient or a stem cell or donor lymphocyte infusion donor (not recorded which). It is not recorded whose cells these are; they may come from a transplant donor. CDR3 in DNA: TGTGCCAGCAGTTACTCCGGGACAGGGGGGCAGCCCCAGCATTTT. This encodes CASSYSGTGGQPQHF.